The 13 T cell receptor beta chains below come from one sample, sequenced in a study of blood T cell repertoires in COVID-19. Clones were read by immunoSEQ multiplex PCR, and TCRdb kept only the in-frame ones, dropping some. The table includes 150,000 to 200,000 clones, about 80% detected once. Sequenced sample: peripheral blood. The receptors derive from a woman of 80 years or more with acute or convalescent COVID-19.

This clone is judged large. The CDR3 bases are TGTGCCAGCAGCCACCCCTTGGGGGGGCGCGGGAGGGGTGAGCAGTTCTTC. This translates into CASSHPLGGRGRGEQFF. The chain joins TRBV14 to TRBJ2-1; 9 nucleotides align to TRBD2. The ends lost 3 bases at V and 9 bases at J; junction bases unmatched: 15. CDR1 is SGHDN and CDR2 is FVKESK in the germline V gene. The CDR3 is 17 amino acids.

This chain connects TRBV24-1 to TRBJ1-2; D unclear. Trimming removed 1 base at V and 2 bases at J, with 7 bases between. Germline V gene sequence: CDR1 KGHDR, CDR2 SFDVKD. The CDR3 sequence is 14 residues long. As DNA, the CDR3 is TGTGCCACCAGTGATTTTACCCAGAACTATGGCTACACCTTC. This gives the protein CATSDFTQNYGYTF.

The rearrangement links TRBV19 to TRBJ2-2; D possibly corresponds to TRBD2 (6 bases). The germline CDR1 and CDR2 sequences are LNHDA and SQIVND (reference sequence). The CDR3 consists of 13 residues. Trimming shortened V by 3 bases and J by 7 bases, and 9 bases separated the two germline ends. CDR3 amino acids: CASSIQEGGELFF. The DNA of the CDR3 is TGTGCCAGTAGTATTCAGGAGGGCGGGGAGCTGTTTTTT.

This clone is a singleton in its sample. This sequence joins TRBV19 and TRBJ1-1, with 8 bases matching TRBD1. Per germline, CDR1 LNHDA and CDR2 SQIVND (reference sequence). The CDR3 sequence is 15 residues long. V trimming: 6 bases; J trimming: 7 bases; junction bases outside the gene matches: 13. CDR3 amino acids: CASSPTGAYSNEAFF. In DNA, the CDR3 is TGTGCCAGTAGCCCGACAGGGGCTTATTCCAATGAAGCTTTCTTT. Using reference TRBV19 and TRBJ1-1 for the parts outside the CDR3, the full variable domain is DGGITQSPKYLFRKEGQNVTLSCEQNLNHDAMYWYRQDPGQGLRLIYYSQIVNDFQKGDIAEGYSVSREKKESFPLTVTSAQKNPTAFYLCASSPTGAYSNEAFFGQGTRLTVV.

The V call is TRBV5-4, the J call TRBJ1-1; weak D call: TRBD1 (5 bases). The CDR3 has 15 residues. V shed 4 bases and J shed 1 base, with 14 bases lying between them. Germline assignment: CDR1 SGHNT and CDR2 YYREEE (reference sequence). CDR3 sequence (DNA): TGTGCCAGCAGCCCGGGAGGGACTGGGAACACTGAAGCTTTCTTT. This gives the protein CASSPGGTGNTEAFF. Full variable domain (rest looked up from reference TRBV5-4 and TRBJ1-1): ETGVTQSPTHLIKTRGQQVTLRCSSQSGHNTVSWYQQALGQGPQFIFQYYREEENGRGNFPPRFSGLQFPNYSSELNVNALELDDSALYLCASSPGGTGNTEAFFGQGTRLTVV.

This rearrangement joins TRBV5-1 to TRBJ2-7; 9 bases are shared with TRBD1. This CDR3 has 14 amino acids. J lost 6 bases, V lost 2 bases, and 6 bases had no gene match. CDR1 is SGHRS, CDR2 YFSETQ, per germline. CDR3 in amino acids: CASSLSGQGLEQYF. DNA of the CDR3: TGCGCCAGCAGCTTATCGGGACAGGGCCTCGAGCAGTACTTC.

The rearrangement links TRBV27 to TRBJ2-1, with 8 bases matching TRBD2. The CDR3 covers 15 residues. V shed 3 bases and J 5 bases; nucleotides not matched to a gene: 6. Germline V gives CDR1 MNHEY, CDR2 SMNVEV (reference sequence). The chain's CDR3 is CASSFESGSHNEQFF. The CDR3 DNA reads as TGTGCCAGCAGTTTCGAAAGCGGGAGTCACAATGAGCAGTTCTTC.

This chain connects TRBV3-1 (or the pseudogene TRBV3-2) to TRBJ1-2, with D possibly matching TRBD1 (6 bases). The V gene's germline CDR1 is LGHDT and CDR2 YNNKEL (reference sequence). The V end lost 2 bases, the J end lost 0 bases, and 10 bases lay between the germline ends. The CDR3 spans 15 residues. The CDR3 loop reads CASSQTGLPNYGYTF. The CDR3 region has the DNA TGTGCCAGCAGCCAAACAGGGTTGCCTAACTATGGCTACACCTTC.

The V and J genes are TRBV5-1 and TRBJ2-1; D uncertain. V was shortened by 0 bases and J by 5 bases, with 9 bases between the two germline ends. Germline CDR1 SGHRS, CDR2 YFSETQ. This CDR3 region has 14 residues. The CDR3 DNA follows: TGCGCCAGCAGCTTGGAGAACTTGAACAATGAGCAGTTCTTC. Its protein product is CASSLENLNNEQFF. The complete variable domain, with remaining parts taken from reference TRBV5-1 and TRBJ2-1, reads KAGVTQTPRYLIKTRGQQVTLSCSPISGHRSVSWYQQTPGQGLQFLFEYFSETQRNKGNFPGRFSGRQFSNSRSEMNVSTLELGDSALYLCASSLENLNNEQFFGPGTRLTVL.

The gene calls are TRBV27 and TRBJ2-7, with D possibly being TRBD2 (5 bases). The CDR3 consists of 12 residues. Germline values: CDR1 MNHEY, CDR2 SMNVEV (reference sequence). V dropped 2 bases and J dropped 5 bases, with 7 bases sitting between them. In nucleotides, the CDR3 is TGTGCCAGCAGTTTAGCCGGGAACGAGCAGTACTTC. Translating gives CASSLAGNEQYF.

This chain uses TRBV9 with TRBJ1-2; 12 bases fit TRBD1. J was trimmed by 8 bases and V by 3 bases; bases with no gene match: 5. The length of the CDR3 is 14 residues. The germline V gene encodes CDR1 SGDLS and CDR2 YYNGEE. The CDR3 sequence is CASSGDRGLAGYTF. DNA for the CDR3: TGTGCCAGCAGCGGGGACAGGGGGCTCGCAGGCTACACCTTC. Supplemented by reference TRBV9 and TRBJ1-2, the full variable domain reads DSGVTQTPKHLITATGQRVTLRCSPRSGDLSVYWYQQSLDQGLQFLIQYYNGEERAKGNILERFSAQQFPDLHSELNLSSLELGDSALYFCASSGDRGLAGYTFGSGTRLTVV.

J is TRBJ2-3 and V is TRBV7-9; D gene unclear. Germline lookup yields CDR1 SEHNR and CDR2 FQNEAQ (reference sequence). The CDR3 totals 12 residues. V lost 2 bases to trimming and J lost 4 bases, with 4 bases between them. CDR3 bases: TGTGCCAGCAGCTTACAGGCAGATACGCAGTATTTT. Residues: CASSLQADTQYF.

This chain uses TRBV30 with TRBJ2-1; D call uncertain. V was shortened by 4 bases and J by 7 bases, with 8 bases between the two germline ends. Germline CDR1 reads GTSNPN; CDR2 reads SVGIG (reference sequence). The CDR3 covers 11 residues. CDR3 sequence: CAWNPGNEQFF. CDR3 coding DNA: TGTGCCTGGAATCCAGGAAATGAGCAGTTCTTC.